A selection of T cell receptor beta chains follows, all from one sample in a study of beta chain features in type 1 diabetes. This table comes from immunoSEQ multiplex PCR, and its TCRdb copy is limited to in-frame clones, with some not included. Among tens of thousands of clones listed, about half were seen once. Specimen: Tregs from blood. Receptors originate from a woman aged 18-35 years in good health. The CDR3 runs from the conserved cysteine through the conserved F or W. D genes are given only for firm matches. Size is omitted from some rows. Given values are once, few, many or a class for expanded clones.

TRBD1,.,TRBV28,TRBJ1-5,TGTGCCAGCAGTTTACACAGGGGGTTTCAGCCCCAGCATTTT,CASSLHRGFQPQHF
TRBD1,.,TRBV29-1,TRBJ2-7,TGCAGCGTCCGCACAGGGGGCGGGTACGAGCAGTACTTC,CSVRTGGGYEQYF
.,.,TRBV28,TRBJ2-1,TGTGCCAGCAGTTTCGGGTCTATCCCCTACAATGAGCAGTTCTTC,CASSFGSIPYNEQFF
TRBD2,once,TRBV11-2,TRBJ2-5,TGTGCCAGCAGCTTAGATTCCAGCGGGGGGACCCAGTACTTC,CASSLDSSGGTQYF
.,few,TRBV7-2,TRBJ1-3,TGTGCCAGCAGGGCCTTCACGGGCTCTGGAAACACCATATATTTT,CASRAFTGSGNTIYF
TRBD2,few,TRBV7-9,TRBJ2-7,TGTGCCAGCAGCACCCGGACTAGCGGGAGTGGAGAGCAGTACTTC,CASSTRTSGSGEQYF
TRBD1,.,TRBV27,TRBJ2-5,TGTGCCAGCAGTTCGAGCCCGGGACAGGGAATAGAGACCCAGTACTTC,CASSSSPGQGIETQYF
TRBD2,.,TRBV7-2,TRBJ2-3,TGTGCCAGCAGCTCAGCGGGGAGGAGGGAGCAGTATTTT,CASSSAGRREQYF
TRBD2,.,TRBV30,TRBJ2-6,TGTGCCTGGAGTAGCGGGAGGTCAGGGGCCAACGTCCTGACTTTC,CAWSSGRSGANVLTF
.,few,TRBV27,TRBJ2-3,TGTGCCAGCAGTTTAGGGTCGTGGCAGCGACTATCCACAGATACGCAGTATTTT,CASSLGSWQRLSTDTQYF
TRBD1,.,TRBV5-4,TRBJ2-5,TGTGCCAGCAGCTTGGACAGGGGGTTAGGAGAGACCCAGTACTTC,CASSLDRGLGETQYF
.,few,TRBV18,TRBJ1-6,TGTGCCAGCTCACCCCGTCTTACAGGGCAATCACCCCTCCACTTT,CASSPRLTGQSPLHF
.,.,TRBV7-2,TRBJ1-3,TGTGCCAGCAGCCCCAGGGGAAGAAACACCATATATTTT,CASSPRGRNTIYF
TRBD1,.,TRBV15,TRBJ1-6,TGTGCCACCAGCAGGGGACAGGGGTCCTATAATTCACCCCTCCACTTT,CATSRGQGSYNSPLHF
TRBD1,once,TRBV18,TRBJ2-6,TGTGCCAGCTCACTACAGGGGGTTGGGGCCAACGTCCTGACTTTC,CASSLQGVGANVLTF